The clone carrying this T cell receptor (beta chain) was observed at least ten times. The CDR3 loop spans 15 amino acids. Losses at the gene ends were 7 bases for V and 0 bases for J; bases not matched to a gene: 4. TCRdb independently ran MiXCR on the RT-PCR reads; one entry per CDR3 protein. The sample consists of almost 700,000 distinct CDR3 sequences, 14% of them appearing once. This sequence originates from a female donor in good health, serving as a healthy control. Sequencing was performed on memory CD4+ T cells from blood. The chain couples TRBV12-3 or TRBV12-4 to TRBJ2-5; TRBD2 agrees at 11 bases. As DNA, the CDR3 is TGTGCCAGCAAAAGGACTAGCGGGTACCAAGAGACCCAGTACTTC. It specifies CASKRTSGYQETQYF.